The 15 T cell receptor beta chains listed next were all sequenced from one sample in a study of vaccination and CD4 T cells after COVID-19. Regarding treatment: approximately 10-day PBMC culture with coronavirus spike peptide pools or control peptides (ViraFEST assay). No antigen is known for these receptors. The Oncomine TCR Beta short-read assay generated sequence data from the DNA of cultured CD4+ T cells. In TCRdb, the PCR reads were re-called with MiXCR into one record per CDR3 protein. The sample includes some 10,000 distinct CDR3 sequences, approximately 20% of them seen just once. Source: CD4+ T cells from blood, cultured in vitro, taken after SARS-CoV-2 vaccination. All receptors derive from a human donor who had recovered from COVID-19.

The genes are TRBV28 and TRBJ2-1; tentative D call: TRBD1 (8 bases). Looked up from germline, CDR1 is MDHEN and CDR2 is SYDVKM. This CDR3 spans 16 amino acids. Trimming stripped 6 bases from V and 1 base from J, with 16 bases between. CDR3 protein: CASSQQGGRSYNEQFF. CDR3 coding DNA: TGTGCCAGCAGCCAACAGGGGGGGAGGTCCTACAATGAGCAGTTCTTC.

This clonotype was counted a few times. This chain links TRBV7-2 with TRBJ2-5; 8 nucleotides line up with TRBD2. This CDR3 is 15 amino acids long. The V and J ends lost 5 bases and 5 bases, in that order; junction bases with no gene match: 10. Germline loops: CDR1 SGHTA, CDR2 FQGNSA. In nucleotides, the CDR3 is TGTGCCAGCAGCGTGGGGTCAGCGGGAGTTGAGACCCAGTACTTC. Amino acid sequence: CASSVGSAGVETQYF.

This clonotype was counted between two and nine times. The chain is built from TRBV27 and TRBJ2-7; 10 bases are a match to TRBD1. In germline, CDR1 is MNHEY, CDR2 SMNVEV (reference sequence). The CDR3 contains 13 residues. V shed 8 bases, J shed 6 bases, and the junction held 7 bases outside the gene matches. The CDR3 coding sequence is TGTGCCAGCCGGGACAGGGGTATCCTCGAGCAGTACTTC. Its translation is CASRDRGILEQYF.

This clonotype was detected a few times. This sequence joins TRBV7-2 and TRBJ1-4; 8 nucleotides line up with TRBD1. The CDR3 is 16 amino acids. The germline CDR1 and CDR2 sequences are SGHTA and FQGNSA. Trimming at V came to 3 bases and at J to 7 bases, leaving 10 bases not matched to a gene. The CDR3 sequence is CASSFGTGTGGEKLFF. The CDR3 nucleotides read TGTGCCAGCAGCTTTGGGACCGGGACAGGAGGTGAAAAACTGTTTTTT.

The chain employs TRBV5-6 and TRBJ2-7; perhaps D is TRBD1 or TRBD2 (5 bases each). Deletions cut 4 bases from V and 8 bases from J, with 16 bases between. This CDR3 region has 13 residues. Germline CDR1 is SGHDT and CDR2 is YYEEEE. In DNA, the CDR3 is TGTGCCAGCAGCCCGACCCGAGGGGCTAAGCAGTACTTC. Protein: CASSPTRGAKQYF. The full variable domain, in which reference TRBV5-6 and TRBJ2-7 provide the parts outside the CDR3, is DAGVTQSPTHLIKTRGQQVTLRCSPKSGHDTVSWYQQALGQGPQFIFQYYEEEERQRGNFPDRFSGHQFPNYSSELNVNALLLGDSALYLCASSPTRGAKQYFGPGTRLTVT.

By proportion, this clonotype is medium-sized. This sequence joins TRBV7-2 and TRBJ1-4; D call uncertain. This CDR3 spans 13 amino acids. V shed 1 base and J shed 8 bases, with 8 bases lying between them. The V gene's germline CDR1 is SGHTA and CDR2 FQGNSA. In nucleotides, the CDR3 is TGTGCCAGCAGCTTAGTTGCAGACGAAAAACTGTTTTTT. It is translated as CASSLVADEKLFF. Full variable domain (missing parts from reference TRBV7-2 and TRBJ1-4): GAGVSQSPSNKVTEKGKDVELRCDPISGHTALYWYRQSLGQGLEFLIYFQGNSAPDKSGLPSDRFSAERTGGSVSTLTIQRTQQEDSAVYLCASSLVADEKLFFGSGTQLSVL.

This clonotype is classed as large (0.1 to 1%). J is TRBJ2-5 and V is TRBV7-2; D may be TRBD1 or TRBD2 (5 bases each). The CDR3 has 14 residues. Per the germline V gene, CDR1 is SGHTA and CDR2 is FQGNSA. V was clipped by 5 bases and J by 1 base, with 11 bases between them. CDR3 sequence: CASSPGPRQETQYF. CDR3 nucleotide sequence: TGTGCCAGCAGCCCGGGACCACGCCAAGAGACCCAGTACTTC.

The chain recombines TRBV5-1 with TRBJ2-3; D is unresolved. Germline assignment: CDR1 SGHRS and CDR2 YFSETQ. V was trimmed by 1 base and J by 3 bases, leaving 9 bases between them. The CDR3 totals 14 residues. The CDR3 is CASSLRLGTDTQYF. CDR3 nucleotides: TGCGCCAGCAGCTTGAGGTTAGGGACAGATACGCAGTATTTT.

The rearrangement joins TRBV25-1 to TRBJ2-4; 12 bases map to TRBD2. Germline V gene sequence: CDR1 MGHDK, CDR2 SYGVNS. The V and J ends lost 1 base and 9 bases, in that order; junction bases with no gene match: 10. CDR3 length equals 17 residues. The CDR3 reads CASSEFASGRGSGIQYF. As DNA, the CDR3 is TGTGCCAGCAGTGAATTCGCTAGCGGGAGGGGGTCGGGCATTCAGTACTTC.

This clonotype was observed a few times. The rearrangement uses TRBV9 and TRBJ2-5, with TRBD1 as a possible D gene (5 bases). The CDR3 length is 15 residues. CDR1 is SGDLS, CDR2 YYNGEE, per germline. Trimming removed 3 bases from V and 5 bases from J, with 17 bases in between. The CDR3 region has the DNA TGTGCCAGCAGCGCTTACCTGAGCAGGGCCGAGACCCAGTACTTC. This encodes CASSAYLSRAETQYF. Filled out from reference TRBV9 and TRBJ2-5, the complete variable domain reads DSGVTQTPKHLITATGQRVTLRCSPRSGDLSVYWYQQSLDQGLQFLIQYYNGEERAKGNILERFSAQQFPDLHSELNLSSLELGDSALYFCASSAYLSRAETQYFGPGTRLLVL.

To note about this clonotype: One end of the junction fails to match germline, which may point to a read error. The chain has TRBV7-2 and TRBJ2-7; 7 positions agree with TRBD1. Per the germline V gene, CDR1 is SGHTA and CDR2 is FQGNSA. The CDR3 runs 15 residues. CDR3 protein: CASILQGKGSYEQYF. The CDR3 DNA reads TGTGCCAGCATCTTACAGGGGAAGGGCTCCTACGAGCAGTACTTC.

As for this clonotype: A much larger clone differs from this one at a single base, so this may be a read error. This chain's CDR3 is CASSLVGGLGTVELFF. In DNA, the CDR3 is TGTGCCAGCAGCTTAGTGGGGGGGCTGGGCACCGTGGAGCTGTTTTTT. This sequence joins TRBV7-2 and TRBJ2-2; possible D gene TRBD2, 7 bases. In germline, CDR1 is SGHTA, CDR2 FQGNSA. The CDR3 has 16 residues.

The J gene is TRBJ2-2, the V gene TRBV6-5, with D tentatively TRBD2 (5 bases). Germline CDR1 is MNHEY and CDR2 is SVGAGI. V gave up 0 bases and J gave up 5 bases, with 10 bases separating them. The CDR3 covers 15 residues. CDR3 region: CASSYSIEGTGELFF. The CDR3 nucleotides are TGTGCCAGCAGTTACTCGATTGAGGGAACCGGGGAGCTGTTTTTT.

DNA for the CDR3: TGTGCCAGCAGCTCCGTCCCCGAGGGTGGCTACACCTTC. Translated: CASSSVPEGGYTF. J is TRBJ1-2 and V is TRBV7-9; no clear D gene. The V gene's germline CDR1 is SEHNR and CDR2 FQNEAQ (reference sequence). Trimming took 4 bases from V and 7 from J, leaving 13 bases between them. This CDR3 is 13 amino acids long.

V gene TRBV29-1 combines with J gene TRBJ2-1; D remains ambiguous. The germline V and J ends were trimmed by 4 bases and 7 bases, with 11 bases remaining between them. Germline assignment: CDR1 SQVTM and CDR2 ANQGSEA. The CDR3 length is 12 residues. The CDR3, as DNA: TGCAGCGTTGCCGGGTCAGCGAATGAGCAGTTCTTC. It is translated as CSVAGSANEQFF.